This T cell receptor beta chain emerged from a study of blood T cell repertoires in COVID-19. Overall study: T cells, B-cell-depleted T cells, or PBMCs provided the cDNA or gDNA that served as material.

Germline V gene lookup returns CDR1 LGHNA and CDR2 YNFKEQ. CDR3 length: 15 residues. V lost 5 bases and J lost 5; bases outside the gene matches: 11. Enrollees, about 18 to 95 years old, lived in 25 or so US areas. Per the original data handling: Reference gene primer amplification gave nucleated cell count estimates. TCRdb's copy holds only in-frame clones and misses some; the assay was immunoSEQ multiplex PCR. Clone size and V and J calls were adopted from that table, with D and trimming inferred from the DNA. Of some 190,000 clones in the sample, more than 75% were seen once. The sequence came from a woman aged 45-65 years with acute COVID-19. The source material was PBMCs or T cells enriched from blood (not recorded which). The J gene is TRBJ2-5, the V gene TRBV4-2; 7 bases align to TRBD1. The CDR3 region has the DNA TGTGCCAGCAGCATTTACGAACAGGGGATCGAGACCCAGTACTTC. Its translation is CASSIYEQGIETQYF.